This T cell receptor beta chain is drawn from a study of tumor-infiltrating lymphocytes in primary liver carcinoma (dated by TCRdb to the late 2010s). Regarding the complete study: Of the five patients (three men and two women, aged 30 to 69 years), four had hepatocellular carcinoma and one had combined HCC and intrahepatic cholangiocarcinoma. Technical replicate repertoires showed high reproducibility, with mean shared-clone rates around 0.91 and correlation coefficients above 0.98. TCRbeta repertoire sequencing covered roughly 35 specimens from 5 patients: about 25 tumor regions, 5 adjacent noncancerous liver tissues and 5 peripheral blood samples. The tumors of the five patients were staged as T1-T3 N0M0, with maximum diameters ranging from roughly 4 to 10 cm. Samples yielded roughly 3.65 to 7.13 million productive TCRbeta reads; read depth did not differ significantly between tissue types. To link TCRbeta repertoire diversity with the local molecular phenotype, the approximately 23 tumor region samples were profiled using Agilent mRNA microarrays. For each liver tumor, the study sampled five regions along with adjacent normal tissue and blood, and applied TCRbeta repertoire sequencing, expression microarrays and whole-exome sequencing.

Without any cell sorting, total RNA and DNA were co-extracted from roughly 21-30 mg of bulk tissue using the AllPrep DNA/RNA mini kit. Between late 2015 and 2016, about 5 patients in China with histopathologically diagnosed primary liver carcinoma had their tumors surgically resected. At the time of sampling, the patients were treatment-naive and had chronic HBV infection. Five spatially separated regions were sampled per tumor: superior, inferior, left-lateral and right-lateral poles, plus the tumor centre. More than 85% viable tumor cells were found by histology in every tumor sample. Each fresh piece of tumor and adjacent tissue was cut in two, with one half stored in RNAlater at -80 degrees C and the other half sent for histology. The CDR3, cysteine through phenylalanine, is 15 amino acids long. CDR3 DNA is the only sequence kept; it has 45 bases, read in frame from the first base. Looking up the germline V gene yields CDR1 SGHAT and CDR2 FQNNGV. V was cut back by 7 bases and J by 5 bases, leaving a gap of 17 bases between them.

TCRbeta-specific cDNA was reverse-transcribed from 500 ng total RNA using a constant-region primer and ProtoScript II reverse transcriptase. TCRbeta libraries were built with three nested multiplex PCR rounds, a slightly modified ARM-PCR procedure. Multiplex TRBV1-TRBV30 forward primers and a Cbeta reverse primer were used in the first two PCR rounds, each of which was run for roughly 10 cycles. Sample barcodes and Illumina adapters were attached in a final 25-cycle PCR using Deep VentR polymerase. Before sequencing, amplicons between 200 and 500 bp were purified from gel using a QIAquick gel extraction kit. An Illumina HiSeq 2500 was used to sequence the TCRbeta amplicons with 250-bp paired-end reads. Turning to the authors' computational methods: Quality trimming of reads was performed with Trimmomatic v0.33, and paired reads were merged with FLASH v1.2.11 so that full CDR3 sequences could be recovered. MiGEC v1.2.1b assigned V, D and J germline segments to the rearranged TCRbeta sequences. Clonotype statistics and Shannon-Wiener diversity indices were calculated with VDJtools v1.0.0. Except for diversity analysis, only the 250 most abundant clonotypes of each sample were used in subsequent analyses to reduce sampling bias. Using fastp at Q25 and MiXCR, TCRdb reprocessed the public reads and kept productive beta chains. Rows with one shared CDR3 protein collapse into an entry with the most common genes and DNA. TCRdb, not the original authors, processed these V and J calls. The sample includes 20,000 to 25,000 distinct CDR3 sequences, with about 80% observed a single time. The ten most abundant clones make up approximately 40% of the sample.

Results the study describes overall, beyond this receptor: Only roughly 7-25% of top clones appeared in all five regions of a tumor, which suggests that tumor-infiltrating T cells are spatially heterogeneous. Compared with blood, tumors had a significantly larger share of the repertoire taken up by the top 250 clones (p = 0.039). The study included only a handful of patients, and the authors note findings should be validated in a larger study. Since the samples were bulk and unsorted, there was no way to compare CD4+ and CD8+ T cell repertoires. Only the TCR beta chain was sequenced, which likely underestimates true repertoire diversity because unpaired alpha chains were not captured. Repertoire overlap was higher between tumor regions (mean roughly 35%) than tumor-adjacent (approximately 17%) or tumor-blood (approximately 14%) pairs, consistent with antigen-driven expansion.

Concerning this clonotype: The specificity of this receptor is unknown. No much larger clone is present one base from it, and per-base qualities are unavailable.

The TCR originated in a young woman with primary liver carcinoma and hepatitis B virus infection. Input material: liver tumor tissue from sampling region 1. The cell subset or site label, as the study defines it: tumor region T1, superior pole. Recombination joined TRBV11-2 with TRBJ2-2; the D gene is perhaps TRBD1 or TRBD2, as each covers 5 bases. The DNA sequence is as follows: TGTGCCAGCATCCTGGGGCGGAGAGGGACCGGGGAGCTGTTTTTT. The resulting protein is CASILGRRGTGELFF.